The 16 T cell receptor beta chains below come from one sample, sequenced in a study of blood T cell repertoires in COVID-19. Here immunoSEQ multiplex PCR was the method, and the copy in TCRdb shows in-frame clones only, minus some. The sample shows about 83,000 clones, around 87% of them seen only once. The sequencing input was peripheral blood. Source of these receptors: a woman aged 50 to 65 with active or convalescent COVID-19.

The chain carries TRBV3-1 (or the pseudogene TRBV3-2) and TRBJ2-6; TRBD2 agrees at 7 bases. Losses at the gene ends were 4 bases for V and 0 bases for J; bases not matched to a gene: 6. This CDR3 has 17 residues. The germline CDR1 and CDR2 sequences are LGHDT and YNNKEL (reference sequence). CDR3 DNA sequence: TGTGCCAGCAGCCCATACGGGGGGAGCTCTGGGGCCAACGTCCTGACTTTC. Its translation is CASSPYGGSSGANVLTF.

The chain recombines TRBV30 with TRBJ2-2; 14 bases agree with TRBD2. Germline CDR1 is GTSNPN and CDR2 is SVGIG (reference sequence). The CDR3 runs 18 residues. J lost 3 bases, V lost 1 base, and 7 bases had no gene match. The CDR3 DNA is TGTGCCTGGAGTGCGGGACTAGCGGGGGTTGTTTACACCGGGGAGCTGTTTTTT. This codes for CAWSAGLAGVVYTGELFF.

The V and J genes are TRBV5-1 and TRBJ1-4; 9 bases fit TRBD1. Germline lookup yields CDR1 SGHRS and CDR2 YFSETQ. The J segment lost 5 bases and the V segment lost 7 bases, leaving 12 bases of the junction unmatched. The CDR3 is 16 amino acids. The CDR3 loop reads CASRLGGTGRNEKLFF. Written as DNA, the CDR3 is TGCGCCAGCCGGTTAGGGGGGACAGGGCGGAATGAAAAACTGTTTTTT.

This chain joins TRBV29-1 and TRBJ1-2; D remains ambiguous. The germline V gene encodes CDR1 SQVTM and CDR2 ANQGSEA. Trimming took off 1 base at V and 4 bases at J, with 10 bases between the two ends. The CDR3 is 13 residues long. The CDR3 sequence: CSVEGRQRYGYTF. Here the CDR3 DNA reads TGCAGCGTTGAAGGCAGACAACGCTATGGCTACACCTTC.

This clone has only one observation. V and J are TRBV7-2 and TRBJ1-1, with a possible D match to TRBD1 (5 bases). V was cut by 0 bases and J by 1 base, with 12 bases left in between. The CDR3 has 16 residues. Germline assignment: CDR1 SGHTA and CDR2 FQGNSA. This CDR3 is CASSLAPPGRNTEAFF. The CDR3, as DNA: TGTGCCAGCAGCTTAGCGCCCCCAGGGCGGAACACTGAAGCTTTCTTT.

This clone was observed a few times. The chain couples TRBV19 to TRBJ1-1; D is ambiguous. The V gene's germline CDR1 is LNHDA and CDR2 SQIVND (reference sequence). The CDR3 loop spans 13 amino acids. V gave up 1 base and J gave up 11 bases, with 14 bases separating them. DNA of the CDR3: TGTGCCAGTAGTATAGTGCTCAGCGACCGGGCTTTCTTT. Protein: CASSIVLSDRAFF. The full variable domain, completed using reference TRBV19 and TRBJ1-1, is DGGITQSPKYLFRKEGQNVTLSCEQNLNHDAMYWYRQDPGQGLRLIYYSQIVNDFQKGDIAEGYSVSREKKESFPLTVTSAQKNPTAFYLCASSIVLSDRAFFGQGTRLTVV.

The chain uses TRBV7-2 and TRBJ1-1, with a possible D match to TRBD1 (5 bases). The CDR3 spans 18 residues. CDR1 and CDR2 from the germline V gene are SGHTA and FQGNSA. Trimming stripped 1 base from V and 1 base from J, with 19 bases between. This CDR3 is CASSLVIRQGTGNTEAFF. In nucleotides, the CDR3 is TGTGCCAGCAGCTTAGTAATAAGGCAGGGAACGGGGAACACTGAAGCTTTCTTT.

V gene TRBV7-8 combines with J gene TRBJ2-7, with 7 bases aligning to TRBD1. Per the germline V gene, CDR1 is SGHVS and CDR2 is FQNEAQ. Germline trimming cut 6 bases from V and 0 bases from J; bases unmatched to any gene: 11. The CDR3 sequence is 16 residues long. CDR3 region: CASSFQGGPSSYEQYF. In DNA, the CDR3 is TGTGCCAGCAGTTTCCAAGGGGGCCCAAGCTCCTACGAGCAGTACTTC.

The rearrangement joins TRBV10-3 to TRBJ2-1; maybe TRBD2 (7 bases). Germline V gene data show CDR1 as ENHRY and CDR2 as SYGVKD. V was pared by 8 bases and J by 8 bases, with 16 bases between. This CDR3 region has 13 residues. The CDR3 nucleotides read TGTGCCATCGGGTGGGGGGGCCTCGATGAGCAGTTCTTC. Its translation: CAIGWGGLDEQFF.

This clone was seen once. The chain couples TRBV12-3 or TRBV12-4 to TRBJ2-2; tentatively, D is TRBD2 (5 bases). The length of the CDR3 is 13 residues. V dropped 3 bases and J dropped 5 bases, with 7 bases sitting between them. CDR3 residues: CASSFGKTGELFF. Here the CDR3 DNA reads TGTGCCAGCAGTTTCGGGAAGACCGGGGAGCTGTTTTTT.

The chain couples TRBV15 to TRBJ2-3; 7 bases fit TRBD1. The V gene end was trimmed by 4 bases and the J gene end by 3 bases; junction bases not matched to a gene: 4. CDR3 length: 14 amino acids. The germline gives CDR1 LNHNV, CDR2 YYDKDF (reference sequence). This CDR3 reads CATSIFRGTDTQYF. The CDR3 region has the DNA TGTGCCACCAGCATCTTCAGGGGGACAGATACGCAGTATTTT.

This rearrangement joins TRBV6-2 or TRBV6-3 to TRBJ1-2; D not resolved. The CDR3 has 10 amino acids. V was shortened by 4 bases and J by 6 bases, with 3 bases between the two germline ends. The germline gives CDR1 MNHEY, CDR2 SVGEGT. For the CDR3, the DNA is TGTGCCAGCAGTTCAAATGGCTACACCTTC. Translating gives CASSSNGYTF.

The V and J genes are TRBV10-3 and TRBJ2-5, with D uncertain. CDR1 and CDR2 (germline): ENHRY, SYGVKD. The V end lost 8 bases, the J end lost 2 bases, and 6 bases lay between the germline ends. CDR3 length: 11 amino acids. Written as DNA, the CDR3 is TGTGCCATCCGTGTACAAGAGACCCAGTACTTC. Its translation: CAIRVQETQYF.

The chain combines TRBV5-6 with TRBJ1-2; the match to TRBD1 covers 10 bases. J gave up 2 bases and V 4 bases, and 5 bases lay outside the gene matches. Germline CDR1 SGHDT, CDR2 YYEEEE. The CDR3 length is 15 residues. The CDR3 bases are TGTGCCAGCAGCGCTGACAGGGGGCAGAACTATGGCTACACCTTC. Translation gives CASSADRGQNYGYTF.

The rearrangement joins TRBV6-5 to TRBJ2-5; possible D gene TRBD2, 6 bases. The CDR3 is 14 amino acids. The ends were cut back, 6 bases at V and 4 bases at J, with 15 bases in the middle. The germline gives CDR1 MNHEY, CDR2 SVGAGI. The CDR3 nucleotides read TGTGCCAGCAGCACCGGGACTCTGAGAGAGACCCAGTACTTC. Its protein is CASSTGTLRETQYF.

This clone is medium-sized (0.01 to 0.1%) within its sample. The chain combines TRBV29-1 with TRBJ1-2; the D is unclear. This CDR3 spans 12 amino acids. V lost 6 bases and J lost 8, with 16 bases in between. CDR1 is SQVTM and CDR2 is ANQGSEA in the germline V gene. The CDR3 reads CSVQVALSGYTF. CDR3 bases: TGCAGCGTCCAGGTGGCCTTGAGCGGCTACACCTTC.